This entry describes one T cell receptor (beta chain). The antigen remains unidentified. Profiling relied on immunoSEQ multiplex PCR, and the TCRdb table lists in-frame clones only, not all of them. The sample holds 26,000 or so clones; around 75% are singletons and the top ten take 22%. The entry originates in a study of vaccination effects on CD4 cells after COVID-19. Pools of viral peptides were used by the ViraFEST assay to expand antigen-specific CD4+ T cells ahead of sequencing. A 10-day culture period preceded the isolation of CD4+ T cells. Neither prior SARS-CoV-2 infection nor positive nucleocapsid antibodies were present in the vaccine recipients. CDR1 KGHDR and CDR2 SFDVKD come from the germline V gene. V gave up 2 bases and J gave up 4 bases; unmatched junction bases: 4. The CDR3 covers 15 residues.

The sequence was obtained from a human donor who received a COVID-19 vaccine. The sample was CD4+ T cells from PBMCs cultured with HCoV-NL63 spike peptides, taken before COVID-19 vaccination. The chain uses TRBV24-1 and TRBJ2-7, with 10 bases lining up with TRBD1. The CDR3 loop reads CATSDSGTGEYEQYF. The CDR3 DNA sequence: TGTGCCACCAGTGATTCGGGGACAGGGGAGTACGAGCAGTACTTC.